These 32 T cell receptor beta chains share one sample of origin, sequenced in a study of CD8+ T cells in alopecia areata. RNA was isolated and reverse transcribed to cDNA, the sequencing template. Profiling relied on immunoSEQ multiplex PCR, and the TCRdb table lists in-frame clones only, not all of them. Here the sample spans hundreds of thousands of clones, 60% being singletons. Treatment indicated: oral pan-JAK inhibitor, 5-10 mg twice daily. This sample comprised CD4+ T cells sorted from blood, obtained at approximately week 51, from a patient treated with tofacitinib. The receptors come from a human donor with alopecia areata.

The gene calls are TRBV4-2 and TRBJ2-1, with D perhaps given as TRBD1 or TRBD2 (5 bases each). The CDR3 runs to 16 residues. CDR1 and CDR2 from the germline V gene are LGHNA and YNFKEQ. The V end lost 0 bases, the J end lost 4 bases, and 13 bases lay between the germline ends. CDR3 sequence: CASSQDRGGQYNEQFF. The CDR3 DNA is TGTGCCAGCAGCCAAGATCGGGGCGGCCAATACAATGAGCAGTTCTTC.

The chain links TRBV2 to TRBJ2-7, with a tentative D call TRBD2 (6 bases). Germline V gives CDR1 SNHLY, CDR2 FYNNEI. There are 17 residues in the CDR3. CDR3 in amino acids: CACGAVLNWQLTYEQYF. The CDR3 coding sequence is TGTGCTTGCGGGGCCGTCCTCAATTGGCAGTTAACCTACGAGCAGTACTTC. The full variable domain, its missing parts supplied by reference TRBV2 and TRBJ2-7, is EPEVTQTPSHQVTQMGQEVILRCVPISNHLYFYWYRQILGQKVEFLVSFYNNEISEKSEIFDDQFSVERPDGSNFTLKIRSTKLEDSAMYFCACGAVLNWQLTYEQYFGPGTRLTVT.

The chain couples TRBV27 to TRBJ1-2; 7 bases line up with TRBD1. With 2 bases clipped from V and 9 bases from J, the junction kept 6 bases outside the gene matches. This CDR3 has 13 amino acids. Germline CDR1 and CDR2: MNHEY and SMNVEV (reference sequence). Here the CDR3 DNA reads TGTGCCAGCAGTTTAATAGGGGGCCCACGCTACACCTTC. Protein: CASSLIGGPRYTF.

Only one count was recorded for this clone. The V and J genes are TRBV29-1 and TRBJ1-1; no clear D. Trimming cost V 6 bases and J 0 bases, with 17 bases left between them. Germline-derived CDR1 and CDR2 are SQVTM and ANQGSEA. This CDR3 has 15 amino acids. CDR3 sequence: CSVLHRTGMNTEAFF. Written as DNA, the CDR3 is TGCAGCGTCCTCCATAGGACGGGCATGAACACTGAAGCTTTCTTT.

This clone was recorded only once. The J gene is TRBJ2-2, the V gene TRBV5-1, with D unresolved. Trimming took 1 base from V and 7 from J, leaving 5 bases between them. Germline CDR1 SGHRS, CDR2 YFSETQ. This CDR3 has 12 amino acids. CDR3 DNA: TGCGCCAGCAGCTTGAGTGTCGGGGAGCTGTTTTTT. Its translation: CASSLSVGELFF. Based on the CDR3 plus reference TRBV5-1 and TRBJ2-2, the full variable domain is KAGVTQTPRYLIKTRGQQVTLSCSPISGHRSVSWYQQTPGQGLQFLFEYFSETQRNKGNFPGRFSGRQFSNSRSEMNVSTLELGDSALYLCASSLSVGELFFGEGSRLTVL.

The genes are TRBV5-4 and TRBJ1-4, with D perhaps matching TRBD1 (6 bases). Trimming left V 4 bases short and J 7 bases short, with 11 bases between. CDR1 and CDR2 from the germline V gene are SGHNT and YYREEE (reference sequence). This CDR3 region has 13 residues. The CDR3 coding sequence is TGTGCCAGCAGCCGATGGGACACTGAAAAACTGTTTTTT. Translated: CASSRWDTEKLFF. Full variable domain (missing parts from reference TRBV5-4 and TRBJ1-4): ETGVTQSPTHLIKTRGQQVTLRCSSQSGHNTVSWYQQALGQGPQFIFQYYREEENGRGNFPPRFSGLQFPNYSSELNVNALELDDSALYLCASSRWDTEKLFFGSGTQLSVL.

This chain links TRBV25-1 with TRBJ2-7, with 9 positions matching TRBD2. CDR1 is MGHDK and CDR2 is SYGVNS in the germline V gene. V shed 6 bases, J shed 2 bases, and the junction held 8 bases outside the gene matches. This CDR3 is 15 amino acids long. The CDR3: CASSGRRGGTYEQYF. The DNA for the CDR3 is TGTGCCAGCAGCGGGAGGCGGGGGGGAACCTACGAGCAGTACTTC.

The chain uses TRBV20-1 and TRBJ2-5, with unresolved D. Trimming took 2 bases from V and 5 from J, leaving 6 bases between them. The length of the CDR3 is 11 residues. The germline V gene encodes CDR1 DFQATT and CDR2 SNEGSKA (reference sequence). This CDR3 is CSARFSETQYF. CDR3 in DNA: TGCAGTGCTAGATTTTCTGAGACCCAGTACTTC.

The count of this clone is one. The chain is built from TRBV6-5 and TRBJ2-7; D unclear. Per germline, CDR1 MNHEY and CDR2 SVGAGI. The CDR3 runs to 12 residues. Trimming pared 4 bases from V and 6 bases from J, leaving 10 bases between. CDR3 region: CASSSRLSEQYF. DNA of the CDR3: TGTGCCAGCAGTTCTCGTCTCTCCGAGCAGTACTTC.

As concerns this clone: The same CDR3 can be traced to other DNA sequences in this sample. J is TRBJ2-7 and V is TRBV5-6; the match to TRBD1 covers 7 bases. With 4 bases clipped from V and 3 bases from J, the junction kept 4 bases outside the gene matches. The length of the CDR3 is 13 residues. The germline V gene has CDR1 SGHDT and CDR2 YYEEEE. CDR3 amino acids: CASSLGTVYEQYF. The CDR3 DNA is TGTGCCAGCAGCCTGGGGACAGTCTACGAGCAGTACTTC.

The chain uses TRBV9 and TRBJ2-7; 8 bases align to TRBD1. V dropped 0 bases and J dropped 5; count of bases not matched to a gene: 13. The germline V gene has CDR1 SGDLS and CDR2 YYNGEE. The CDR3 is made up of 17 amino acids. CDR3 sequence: CASSVAQGAKPRNEQYF. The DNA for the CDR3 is TGTGCCAGCAGCGTAGCCCAGGGGGCGAAGCCTCGCAACGAGCAGTACTTC.

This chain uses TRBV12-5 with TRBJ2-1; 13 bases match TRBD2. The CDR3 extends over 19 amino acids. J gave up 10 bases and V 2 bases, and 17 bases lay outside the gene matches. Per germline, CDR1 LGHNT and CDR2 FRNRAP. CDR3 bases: TGTGCTAGTGGTTTGATCGGACTAGCGGGGGCAGGCCGTCCTAGCGAGCAGTTCTTC. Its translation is CASGLIGLAGAGRPSEQFF. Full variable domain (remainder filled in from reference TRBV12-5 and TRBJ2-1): DARVTQTPRHKVTEMGQEVTMRCQPILGHNTVFWYRQTMMQGLELLAYFRNRAPLDDSGMPKDRFSAEMPDATLATLKIQPSEPRDSAVYFCASGLIGLAGAGRPSEQFFGPGTRLTVL.

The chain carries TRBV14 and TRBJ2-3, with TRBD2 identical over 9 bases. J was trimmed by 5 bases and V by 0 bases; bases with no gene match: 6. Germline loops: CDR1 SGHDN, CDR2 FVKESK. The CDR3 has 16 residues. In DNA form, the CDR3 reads TGTGCCAGCAGCCAAGATAGGCGGGGGGGCCTAGATACGCAGTATTTT. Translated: CASSQDRRGGLDTQYF.

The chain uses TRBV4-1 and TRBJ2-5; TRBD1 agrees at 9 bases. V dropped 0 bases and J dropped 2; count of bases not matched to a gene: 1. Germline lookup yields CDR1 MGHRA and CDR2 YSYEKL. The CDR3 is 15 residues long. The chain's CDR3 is CASSQEGTGQETQYF. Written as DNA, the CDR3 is TGCGCCAGCAGCCAAGAAGGGACAGGGCAAGAGACCCAGTACTTC.

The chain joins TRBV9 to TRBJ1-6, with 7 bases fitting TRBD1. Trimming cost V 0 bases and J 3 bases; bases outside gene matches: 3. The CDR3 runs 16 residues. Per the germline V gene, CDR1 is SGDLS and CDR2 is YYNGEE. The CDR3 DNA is TGTGCCAGCAGCGTAGAGGGGGCCTTCTATAATTCACCCCTCCACTTT. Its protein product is CASSVEGAFYNSPLHF.

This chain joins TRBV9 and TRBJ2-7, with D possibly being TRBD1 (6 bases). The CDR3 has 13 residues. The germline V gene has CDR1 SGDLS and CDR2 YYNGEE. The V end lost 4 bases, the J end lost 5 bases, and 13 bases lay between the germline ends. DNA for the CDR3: TGTGCCAGCAGCTCGGGACACGGAAACGAGCAGTACTTC. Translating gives CASSSGHGNEQYF.

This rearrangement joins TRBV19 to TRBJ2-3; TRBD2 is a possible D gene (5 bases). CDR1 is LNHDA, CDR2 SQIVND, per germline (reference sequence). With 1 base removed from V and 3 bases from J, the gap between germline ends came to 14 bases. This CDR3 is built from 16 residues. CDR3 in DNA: TGTGCCAGTAGTATAGGCCCCTACAGAGGGACAGATACGCAGTATTTT. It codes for CASSIGPYRGTDTQYF.

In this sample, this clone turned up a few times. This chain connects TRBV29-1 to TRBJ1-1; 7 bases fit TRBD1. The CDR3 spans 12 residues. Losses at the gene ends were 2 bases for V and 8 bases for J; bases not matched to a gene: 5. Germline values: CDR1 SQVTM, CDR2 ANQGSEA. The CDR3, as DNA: TGCAGCGTTGAAAAGGGGGCATCCGAAGCTTTCTTT. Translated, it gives CSVEKGASEAFF. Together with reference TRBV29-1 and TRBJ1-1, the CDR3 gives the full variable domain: SAVISQKPSRDICQRGTSLTIQCQVDSQVTMMFWYRQQPGQSLTLIATANQGSEATYESGFVIDKFPISRPNLTFSTLTVSNMSPEDSSIYLCSVEKGASEAFFGQGTRLTVV.

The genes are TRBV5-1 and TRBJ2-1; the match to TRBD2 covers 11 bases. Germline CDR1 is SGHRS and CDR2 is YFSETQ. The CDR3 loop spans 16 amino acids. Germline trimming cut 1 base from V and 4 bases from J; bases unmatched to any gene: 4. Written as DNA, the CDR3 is TGCGCCAGCAGCTTGTCCCTAGCGGGAGGTTACAATGAGCAGTTCTTC. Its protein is CASSLSLAGGYNEQFF.

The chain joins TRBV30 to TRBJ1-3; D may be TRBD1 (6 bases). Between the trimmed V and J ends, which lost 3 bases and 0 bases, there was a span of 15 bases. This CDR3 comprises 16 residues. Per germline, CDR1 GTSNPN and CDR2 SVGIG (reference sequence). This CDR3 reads CAWRTQGPASGNTIYF. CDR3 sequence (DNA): TGTGCCTGGAGGACACAGGGTCCCGCCTCTGGAAACACCATATATTTT.

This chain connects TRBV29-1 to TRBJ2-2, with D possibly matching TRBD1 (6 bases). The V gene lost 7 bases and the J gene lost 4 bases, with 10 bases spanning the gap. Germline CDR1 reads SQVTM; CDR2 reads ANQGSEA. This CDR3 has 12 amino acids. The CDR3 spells CSGGHTTGELFF. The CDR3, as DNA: TGCAGCGGGGGACACACCACCGGGGAGCTGTTTTTT.

The CDR3 spells CASSPQGSQETQYF. The CDR3 DNA reads as TGCGCCAGCAGCCCCCAGGGTAGCCAAGAGACCCAGTACTTC. The chain employs TRBV5-1 and TRBJ2-5, with D perhaps TRBD1 (5 bases). The CDR3 has 14 residues. Trimming stripped 4 bases from V and 1 base from J, with 11 bases between. Germline V gene data show CDR1 as SGHRS and CDR2 as YFSETQ.

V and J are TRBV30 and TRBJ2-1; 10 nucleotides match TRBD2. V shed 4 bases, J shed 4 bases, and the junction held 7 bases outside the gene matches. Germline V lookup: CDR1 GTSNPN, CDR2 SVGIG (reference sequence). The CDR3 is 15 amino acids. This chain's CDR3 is CAWNKRGGRYNEQFF. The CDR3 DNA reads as TGTGCCTGGAATAAGCGGGGGGGCAGGTACAATGAGCAGTTCTTC.

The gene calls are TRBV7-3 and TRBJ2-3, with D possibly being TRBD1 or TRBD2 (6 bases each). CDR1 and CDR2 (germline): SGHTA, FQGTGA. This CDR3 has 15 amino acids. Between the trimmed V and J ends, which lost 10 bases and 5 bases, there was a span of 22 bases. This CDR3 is CATPGGGPHQDTQYF. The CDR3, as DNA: TGTGCCACCCCTGGAGGGGGGCCCCACCAAGATACGCAGTATTTT.

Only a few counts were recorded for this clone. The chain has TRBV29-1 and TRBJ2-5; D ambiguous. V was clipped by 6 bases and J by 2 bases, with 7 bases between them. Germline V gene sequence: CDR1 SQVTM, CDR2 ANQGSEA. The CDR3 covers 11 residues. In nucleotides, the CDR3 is TGCAGCGTCTACGGACAAGAGACCCAGTACTTC. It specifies CSVYGQETQYF.

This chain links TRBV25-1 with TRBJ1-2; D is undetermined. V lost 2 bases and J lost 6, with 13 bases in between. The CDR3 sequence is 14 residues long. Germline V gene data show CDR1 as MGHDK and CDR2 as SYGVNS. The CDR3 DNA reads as TGTGCCAGCAGTGAACCCGGACGGGGAGATGGCTACACCTTC. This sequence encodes CASSEPGRGDGYTF.

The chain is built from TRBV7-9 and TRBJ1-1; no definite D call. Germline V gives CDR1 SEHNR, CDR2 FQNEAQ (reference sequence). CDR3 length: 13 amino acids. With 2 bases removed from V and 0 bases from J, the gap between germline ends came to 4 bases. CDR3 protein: CASSLTVNTEAFF. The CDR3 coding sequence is TGTGCCAGCAGCTTAACAGTGAACACTGAAGCTTTCTTT.

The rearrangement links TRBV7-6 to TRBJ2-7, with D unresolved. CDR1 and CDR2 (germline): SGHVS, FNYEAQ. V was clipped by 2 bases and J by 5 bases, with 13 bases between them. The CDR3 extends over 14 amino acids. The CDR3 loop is CASSLRDRVHEQYF. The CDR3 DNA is TGTGCCAGCAGCTTACGCGACCGGGTTCACGAGCAGTACTTC.

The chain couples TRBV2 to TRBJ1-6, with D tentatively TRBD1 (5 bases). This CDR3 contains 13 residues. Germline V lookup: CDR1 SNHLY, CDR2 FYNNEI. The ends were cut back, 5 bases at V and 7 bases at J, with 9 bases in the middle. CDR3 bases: TGTGCCAGCAGTCTGACAGCCAATTCACCCCTCCACTTT. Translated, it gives CASSLTANSPLHF.

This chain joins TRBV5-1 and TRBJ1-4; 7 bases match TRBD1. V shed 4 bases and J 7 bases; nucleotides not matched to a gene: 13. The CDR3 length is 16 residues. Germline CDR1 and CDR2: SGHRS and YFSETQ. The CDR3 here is CASSPTSTGWREKLFF. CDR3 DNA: TGCGCCAGCAGCCCTACCTCGACAGGGTGGCGTGAAAAACTGTTTTTT.

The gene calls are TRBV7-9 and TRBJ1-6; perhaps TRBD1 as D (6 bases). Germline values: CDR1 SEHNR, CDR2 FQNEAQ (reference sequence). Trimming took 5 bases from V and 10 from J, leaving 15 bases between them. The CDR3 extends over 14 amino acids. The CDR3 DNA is TGTGCCAGCAGCCCGGACAGAGAAAGGTCACCCCTCCACTTT. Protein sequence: CASSPDRERSPLHF. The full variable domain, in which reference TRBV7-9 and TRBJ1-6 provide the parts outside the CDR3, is DTGVSQNPRHKITKRGQNVTFRCDPISEHNRLYWYRQTLGQGPEFLTYFQNEAQLEKSRLLSDRFSAERPKGSFSTLEIQRTEQGDSAMYLCASSPDRERSPLHFGNGTRLTVT.

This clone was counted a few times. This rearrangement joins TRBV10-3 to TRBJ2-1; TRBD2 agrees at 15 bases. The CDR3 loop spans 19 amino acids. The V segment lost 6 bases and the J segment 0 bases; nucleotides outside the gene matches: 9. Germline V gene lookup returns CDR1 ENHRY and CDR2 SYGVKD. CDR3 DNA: TGTGCCATCAGCCCGGGACTAGCGGGGGGAACGAGCTCCTACAATGAGCAGTTCTTC. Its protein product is CAISPGLAGGTSSYNEQFF.